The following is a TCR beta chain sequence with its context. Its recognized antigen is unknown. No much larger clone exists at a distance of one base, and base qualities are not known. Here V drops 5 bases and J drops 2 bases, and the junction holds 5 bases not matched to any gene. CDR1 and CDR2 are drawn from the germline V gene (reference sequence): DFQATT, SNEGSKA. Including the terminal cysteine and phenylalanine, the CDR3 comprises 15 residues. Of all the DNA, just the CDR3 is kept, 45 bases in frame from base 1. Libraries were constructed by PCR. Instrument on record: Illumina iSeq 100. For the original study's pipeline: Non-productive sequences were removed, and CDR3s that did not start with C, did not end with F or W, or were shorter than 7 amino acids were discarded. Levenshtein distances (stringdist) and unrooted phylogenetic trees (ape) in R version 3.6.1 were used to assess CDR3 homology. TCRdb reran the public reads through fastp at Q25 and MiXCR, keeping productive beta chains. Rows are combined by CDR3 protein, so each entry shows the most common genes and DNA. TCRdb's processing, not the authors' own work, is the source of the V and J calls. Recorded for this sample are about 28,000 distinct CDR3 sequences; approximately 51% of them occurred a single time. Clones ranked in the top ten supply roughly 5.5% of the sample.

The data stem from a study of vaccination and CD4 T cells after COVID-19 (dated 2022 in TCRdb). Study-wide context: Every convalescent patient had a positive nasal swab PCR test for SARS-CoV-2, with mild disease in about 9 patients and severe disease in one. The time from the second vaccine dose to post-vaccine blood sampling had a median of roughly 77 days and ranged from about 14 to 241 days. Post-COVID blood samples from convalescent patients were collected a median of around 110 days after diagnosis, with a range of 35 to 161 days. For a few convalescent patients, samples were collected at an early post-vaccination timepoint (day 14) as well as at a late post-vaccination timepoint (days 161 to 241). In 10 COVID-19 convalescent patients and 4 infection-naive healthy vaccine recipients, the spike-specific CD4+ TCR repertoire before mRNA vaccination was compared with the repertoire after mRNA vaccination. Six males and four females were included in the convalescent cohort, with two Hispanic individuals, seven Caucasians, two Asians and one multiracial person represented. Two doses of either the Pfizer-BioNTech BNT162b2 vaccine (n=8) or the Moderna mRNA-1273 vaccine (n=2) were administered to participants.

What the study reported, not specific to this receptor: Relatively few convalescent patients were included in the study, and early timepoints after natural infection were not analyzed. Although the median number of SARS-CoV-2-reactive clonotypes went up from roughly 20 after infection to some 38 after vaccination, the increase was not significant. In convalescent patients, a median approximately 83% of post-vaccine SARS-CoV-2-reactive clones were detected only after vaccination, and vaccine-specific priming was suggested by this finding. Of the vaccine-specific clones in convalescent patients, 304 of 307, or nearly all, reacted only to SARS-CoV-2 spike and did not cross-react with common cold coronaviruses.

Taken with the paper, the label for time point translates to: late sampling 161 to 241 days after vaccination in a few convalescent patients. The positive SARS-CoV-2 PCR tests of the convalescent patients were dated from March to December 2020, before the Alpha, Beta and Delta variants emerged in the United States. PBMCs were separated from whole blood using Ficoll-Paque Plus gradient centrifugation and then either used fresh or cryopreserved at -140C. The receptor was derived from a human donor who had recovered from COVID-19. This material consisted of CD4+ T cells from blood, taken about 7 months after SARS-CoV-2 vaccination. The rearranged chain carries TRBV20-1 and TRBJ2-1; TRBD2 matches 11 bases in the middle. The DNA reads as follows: TGCAGTGCTCCTAGCGGGAGGAACCCCTACAATGAGCAGTTCTTC. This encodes CSAPSGRNPYNEQFF.